Reported below is one TCR beta chain. What it binds is not known. These data come from a study of post-analysis software for immune sequencing data. Study-wide results and limits: F measure clustering grouped samples strongly by preparation batch. There were roughly five TRBV segments more frequent in patients than controls, and TRBV5-6, TRBV5-1 and TRBV20-1 were among them. Compared with controls, patients showed significantly lower normalized Chao1 diversity.

The library was made from cDNA and included unique molecular identifiers. TCRdb re-analysed the PCR reads in MiXCR, keeping a single row per CDR3 protein. Of roughly 800,000 distinct CDR3 sequences detected, about 27% appear once; the ten largest clones hold roughly 0.53%. There are 16 residues in the CDR3. CDR1 is SGHRS, CDR2 YFSETQ, per germline. V was pared by 0 bases and J by 5 bases, with 17 bases between. Sequencing was carried out using blood. The TCR sequence derives from a girl between 10 and 17 years old with multiple sclerosis. The rearrangement links TRBV5-1 to TRBJ2-5; tentatively, D is TRBD2 (6 bases). The CDR3 DNA sequence: TGCGCCAGCAGCTTGGGGCGGGACGGGTTTACGGAGACCCAGTACTTC. Residues: CASSLGRDGFTETQYF.